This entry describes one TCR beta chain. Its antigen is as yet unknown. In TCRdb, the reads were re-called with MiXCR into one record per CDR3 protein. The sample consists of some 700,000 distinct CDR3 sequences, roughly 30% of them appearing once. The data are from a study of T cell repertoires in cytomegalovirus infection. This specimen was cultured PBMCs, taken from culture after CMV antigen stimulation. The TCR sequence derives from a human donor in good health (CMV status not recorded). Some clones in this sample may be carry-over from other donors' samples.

CDR3 loop: CASSQGWTQYF. CDR3 coding DNA: TGTGCCAGCAGCCAGGGGTGGACCCAGTACTTC. The chain carries TRBV6-1 and TRBJ2-5; tentatively, D is TRBD1 (6 bases). Germline CDR1 is MNHNS and CDR2 is SASEGT. CDR3 length: 11 amino acids. V shed 6 bases and J shed 7 bases, with 9 bases lying between them.